The 17 T cell receptor beta chains presented below share a single source sample, sequenced in a study of early T cells in non-severe SARS-CoV-2 infection. Each CDR3 protein is one row after TCRdb ran MiXCR on the 5' RACE reads. Among 80,000 or so distinct CDR3 sequences listed, around 15% were seen once. The sequencing sample was made of whole blood. The receptors were sampled from an adult who was a healthcare worker with PCR-confirmed SARS-CoV-2 infection or an uninfected control (not recorded which).

This clonotype was recorded many times. V and J are TRBV18 and TRBJ1-6, with 8 bases lining up with TRBD1. This CDR3 is built from 16 residues. Trimming cost V 1 base and J 3 bases; bases outside gene matches: 2. Looked up from germline, CDR1 is KGHSH and CDR2 is LQKENI. The CDR3 loop is CASSPQTGGYNSPLHF. The CDR3 DNA sequence: TGTGCCAGCTCACCACAAACAGGGGGCTATAATTCACCCCTCCACTTT. Complete variable domain (other parts from reference TRBV18 and TRBJ1-6): NAGVMQNPRHLVRRRGQEARLRCSPMKGHSHVYWYRQLPEEGLKFMVYLQKENIIDESGMPKERFSAEFPKEGPSILRIQQVVRGDSAAYFCASSPQTGGYNSPLHFGNGTRLTVT.

The rearrangement links TRBV29-1 to TRBJ2-1; 10 nucleotides agree with TRBD2. CDR1 is SQVTM and CDR2 is ANQGSEA in the germline V gene. The CDR3 is 13 amino acids. V lost 4 bases and J lost 6; bases outside the gene matches: 3. The chain's CDR3 is CSVGGLASNEQFF. In DNA, the CDR3 is TGCAGCGTTGGGGGACTAGCGTCCAATGAGCAGTTCTTC.

This clonotype occurred a few times. V gene TRBV20-1 combines with J gene TRBJ2-2, with D tentatively TRBD1 (5 bases). The CDR3 length is 14 residues. CDR1 and CDR2 (germline): DFQATT, SNEGSKA (reference sequence). Trimming pared 2 bases from V and 6 bases from J, leaving 13 bases between. CDR3 sequence: CSARLDSRAGELFF. The CDR3 bases are TGCAGTGCTAGACTCGACAGTCGGGCCGGGGAGCTGTTTTTT.

The chain links TRBV7-9 to TRBJ2-1; TRBD2 might be the D (7 bases). Looked up from germline, CDR1 is SEHNR and CDR2 is FQNEAQ (reference sequence). This CDR3 comprises 15 residues. Trimming pared 4 bases from V and 7 bases from J, leaving 17 bases between. The CDR3: CASSSRGAPWNEQFF. The CDR3 region has the DNA TGTGCCAGCAGCTCCCGGGGGGCCCCCTGGAATGAGCAGTTCTTC.

V gene TRBV7-2 combines with J gene TRBJ2-6, with unresolved D. The CDR3 runs to 15 residues. Per germline, CDR1 SGHTA and CDR2 FQGNSA. The ends were cut back, 1 base at V and 0 bases at J, with 4 bases in the middle. CDR3 protein: CASSLGLSGANVLTF. The CDR3 DNA is TGTGCCAGCAGCTTAGGTCTCTCTGGGGCCAACGTCCTGACTTTC.

This clonotype was observed a handful of times. CDR3 sequence: CASSLTSGANTGELFF. The CDR3 nucleotides are TGTGCCAGCAGCTTAACAAGCGGGGCGAACACCGGGGAGCTGTTTTTT. The V call is TRBV7-2, the J call TRBJ2-2, with 7 bases fitting TRBD2. CDR1 and CDR2 from the germline V gene are SGHTA and FQGNSA. This CDR3 is built from 16 residues. V shed 2 bases, J shed 0 bases, and the junction held 3 bases outside the gene matches.

This clonotype appeared many times. This chain joins TRBV15 and TRBJ1-2; D may be TRBD1 (6 bases). Germline values: CDR1 LNHNV, CDR2 YYDKDF (reference sequence). Deletions cut 8 bases from V and 4 bases from J, with 14 bases between. The CDR3 covers 13 residues. CDR3 nucleotide sequence: TGTGCCACCGGTCGGGGGGCATCCTATGGCTACACCTTC. As protein: CATGRGASYGYTF.

This clonotype was observed a handful of times. The rearrangement joins TRBV6-1 to TRBJ2-1; D might be TRBD2 (5 bases). Trimming pared 2 bases from V and 11 bases from J, leaving 19 bases between. This CDR3 has 15 residues. The germline V gene has CDR1 MNHNS and CDR2 SASEGT. For the CDR3, the DNA is TGTGCCAGCAGTGAATACGGGGATCCCGAGGTAAAGCAGTTCTTC. Translation gives CASSEYGDPEVKQFF.

This clonotype was observed many times. The V gene is TRBV29-1, the J gene TRBJ2-7; TRBD1 matches 7 bases. This CDR3 contains 14 residues. Trimming removed 4 bases from V and 5 bases from J; junction bases left unmatched: 11. Germline assignment: CDR1 SQVTM and CDR2 ANQGSEA. The CDR3 nucleotides are TGCAGCGTTGGTCCCCGCAGCCAGGGGGACGAGCAGTACTTC. Its protein product is CSVGPRSQGDEQYF.

This clonotype was detected ten times or more. This chain links TRBV12-5 with TRBJ2-3, with D uncertain. The CDR3 loop spans 13 amino acids. Germline assignment: CDR1 LGHNT and CDR2 FRNRAP. Between the trimmed V and J ends, which lost 1 base and 6 bases, there was a span of 8 bases. CDR3 residues: CASGLGLPDTQYF. CDR3 DNA: TGTGCTAGTGGTTTGGGACTTCCGGATACGCAGTATTTT.

The V gene is TRBV6-5, the J gene TRBJ2-7; D is ambiguous. The CDR3 has 13 residues. Germline CDR1 is MNHEY and CDR2 is SVGAGI. V was pared by 0 bases and J by 2 bases, with 5 bases between. The CDR3 DNA reads as TGTGCCAGCAGTTACTCGAGAACCTACGAGCAGTACTTC. Residues: CASSYSRTYEQYF.

As for this clonotype: This is likely a read error, given that the CDR3 carries no conserved phenylalanine or tryptophan at its end. The V and J genes are TRBV6-6 and TRBJ1-1; 7 nucleotides match TRBD1. From germline, CDR1 is MNHNY and CDR2 SVGAGI (reference sequence). V trimming: 10 bases; J trimming: 0 bases; junction bases outside the gene matches: 8. The CDR3 runs 14 residues. CDR3 DNA sequence: TGTGCCACAGAAGGAGGACAGGTGAACACTGAAGCTTTCTGT. Its protein product is CATEGGQVNTEAFC.

This clonotype was seen more than once but under ten times. This chain links TRBV4-1 with TRBJ2-6; D is ambiguous. The V and J ends lost 1 base and 1 base respectively, with 8 bases between them. CDR1 and CDR2 from the germline V gene are MGHRA and YSYEKL. The CDR3 totals 16 residues. The CDR3, as DNA: TGCGCCAGCAGCCAAGCATGGGATTCTGGGGCCAACGTCCTGACTTTC. This translates into CASSQAWDSGANVLTF.

This clonotype was seen at least ten times. The chain links TRBV7-6 to TRBJ2-2; D possibly matches TRBD1 or TRBD2 (5 bases each). Between the trimmed V and J ends, which lost 5 bases and 4 bases, there was a span of 26 bases. Per germline, CDR1 SGHVS and CDR2 FNYEAQ. The CDR3 sequence is 19 residues long. The CDR3 sequence is CASSTWDGRASPSTGELFF. The CDR3 nucleotides are TGTGCCAGCAGCACATGGGACGGCAGGGCTTCCCCGAGCACCGGGGAGCTGTTTTTT. Combining the CDR3 with reference TRBV7-6 and TRBJ2-2 gives the whole variable domain GAGVSQSPRYKVTKRGQDVALRCDPISGHVSLYWYRQALGQGPEFLTYFNYEAQQDKSGLPNDRFSAERPEGSISTLTIQRTEQRDSAMYRCASSTWDGRASPSTGELFFGEGSRLTVL.

The V and J genes are TRBV4-1 and TRBJ2-5, with 9 bases identical to TRBD1. V shed 0 bases, J shed 1 base, and the junction held 6 bases outside the gene matches. The germline CDR1 and CDR2 sequences are MGHRA and YSYEKL. This CDR3 is 17 amino acids long. CDR3 sequence: CASSQEKQGAFQETQYF. The CDR3 DNA follows: TGCGCCAGCAGCCAAGAAAAACAGGGGGCTTTCCAAGAGACCCAGTACTTC.

The chain uses TRBV11-2 and TRBJ1-1; D is possibly TRBD1 (5 bases). Germline V gene data show CDR1 as SGHAT and CDR2 as FQNNGV. Trimming removed 7 bases at V and 1 base at J, with 13 bases between. The length of the CDR3 is 14 residues. The CDR3 sequence is CASTMTVANTEAFF. CDR3 DNA sequence: TGTGCCAGCACCATGACAGTCGCGAACACTGAAGCTTTCTTT.

The rearrangement uses TRBV29-1 and TRBJ2-7; 9 bases match TRBD2. The germline V gene encodes CDR1 SQVTM and CDR2 ANQGSEA. This CDR3 is built from 14 residues. V trimming: 6 bases; J trimming: 7 bases; junction bases outside the gene matches: 13. CDR3 nucleotides: TGCAGCGTCTCTTGGCGGGAGGGCTTAGAGGAGCAGTACTTC. Translation gives CSVSWREGLEEQYF.